The 2 T cell receptor beta chains below were found in one sample sequenced in a study of human T cells and chemical hapten exposure. Described time point: patch test 2, 6 weeks after DPC sensitization. Treatment in this sample: therapeutic diphenylcyclopropenone sensitization with weekly scalp DPC. TCRdb redid the calling of the RACE reads with MiXCR, one entry per CDR3 protein. The sample lists 89,000 or so distinct CDR3 sequences; about 6.6% were seen once. The sample consisted of whole blood, taken in connection with sensitization to the hapten diphenylcyclopropenone (DPC). These receptors were taken from a woman aged 25 to 39 with alopecia areata. Some clones in this sample may be carry-over from other donors' samples.

This clonotype came up a few times. The V call is TRBV12-1, the J call TRBJ2-3; the listed D gene, TRBD1, was not tested against the DNA. TRBV12-1 is flagged as a pseudogene. The CDR3 spans 14 residues. CDR3 residues: CASSFDRGRDTQYF. CDR3 nucleotides: TGTGCCAGCAGCTTTGACAGGGGTAGGGATACGCAGTATTTT.

This clonotype was counted at least ten times. The V gene is TRBV5-1, the J gene TRBJ1-1; D is uncertain. Trimming removed 5 bases from V and 4 bases from J, with 21 bases in between. CDR1 SGHRS and CDR2 YFSETQ come from the germline V gene. CDR3 length equals 16 residues. The chain's CDR3 is CASRPTRAPLGTEAFF. CDR3 nucleotides: TGCGCCAGCAGGCCGACCCGGGCCCCCTTGGGCACTGAAGCTTTCTTT. The variable domain in full, with the rest retrieved from reference TRBV5-1 and TRBJ1-1, is KAGVTQTPRYLIKTRGQQVTLSCSPISGHRSVSWYQQTPGQGLQFLFEYFSETQRNKGNFPGRFSGRQFSNSRSEMNVSTLELGDSALYLCASRPTRAPLGTEAFFGQGTRLTVV.